These T cell receptor beta chains were read from a single sample in a study of human T cells and chemical hapten exposure. TCRdb recomputed calls from the RACE reads with MiXCR, one row per CDR3 protein. The table includes some 300,000 distinct CDR3 sequences, around 5.5% detected once. This specimen was whole blood, taken in connection with sensitization to the hapten diphenylcyclopropenone (DPC). The source is a woman aged 18-29 years with alopecia areata. Some clones in this sample may be carry-over from other donors' samples. The CDR3 runs from the conserved cysteine through the conserved F or W. D genes are given only for firm matches. Clone size is given for some rows only: seen once, a few or many times, or a class if the clone is expanded.

TRBJ2-7,TRBD1,NA,TRBV28,TGTGCCAGCAGTTTAGGGGGGACAGGGGGCGCCGAGCAGTACTTC,CASSLGGTGGAEQYF
TRBJ1-2,NA,NA,TRBV7-7,TGTGCTAGCAGCCGATGGGGCACCGGAGGCTATGGCTACACCTTC,CASSRWGTGGYGYTF
TRBJ1-1,NA,few,TRBV18,TGTGCCAGCTCACCTCAACCCACCCCCATCCTGAACACTGAAGCTTTCTTT,CASSPQPTPILNTEAFF
TRBJ2-7,TRBD1,NA,TRBV5-1,TGCGCCAGCAGCGTCGGCACAGGGGACTACGAGCAGTACTTC,CASSVGTGDYEQYF
TRBJ2-3,NA,few,TRBV5-5,TGTGCCAGCAGCTGGGTTCGAGGGGTTAGCACGTATACGCAGTATTTT,CASSWVRGVSTYTQYF
TRBJ2-7,NA,many,TRBV28,TGTGCCAGCACCTTGGGGCTGCGGACCCCCCGCGAGCAGTACTTC,CASTLGLRTPREQYF
TRBJ1-5,NA,many,TRBV20-1,TGCAGTGCTAGGAGAAATCAGCCCCAGCATTTT,CSARRNQPQHF
TRBJ2-1,NA,few,TRBV4-2,TGTGCCAGCGCCCCACTAACCAGCTCCTACAATGAGCAGTTCTTC,CASAPLTSSYNEQFF
TRBJ1-4,NA,NA,TRBV5-4,TGTGCCAGCAGCCCGGGGGGGCAGGTGAATGAAAAACTGTTTTTT,CASSPGGQVNEKLFF
TRBJ2-3,NA,NA,TRBV6-1,TGTGCCAGCAGTGAAGCCTGGGTAGCAGATACGCAGTATTTT,CASSEAWVADTQYF
TRBJ1-4,TRBD1,few,TRBV2,TGTGCCAGCAGTCTACAGGGGGCCGCGGATGAAAAACTGTTTTTT,CASSLQGAADEKLFF
TRBJ1-3,NA,many,TRBV6-1,TGTGCCAGCAGTGAAGTTCGGGCAAACACCATATATTTT,CASSEVRANTIYF
TRBJ2-2,NA,many,TRBV5-1,TGCGCCAGCAGCTTGGTTAGCAGGGGAAACACCGGGGAGCTGTTTTTT,CASSLVSRGNTGELFF
TRBJ1-3,NA,NA,TRBV6-5,TGTGCCAGCAGCCGAGGGGTAAGGTCTGGAAACACCATATATTTT,CASSRGVRSGNTIYF
TRBJ1-6,NA,many,TRBV4-1,TGCGCCAGCAGCCAAGGCAGACAGGCAAAGAGGGCAGATTCACCCCTCCACTTT,CASSQGRQAKRADSPLHF
TRBJ1-6,NA,few,TRBV4-3,TGCGCCAGCAGCCAAGAATTTCGGGATTCACCCCTCCACTTT,CASSQEFRDSPLHF
TRBJ2-7,NA,NA,TRBV18,TGTGCCAGCTCACCAGACTCCCGGGACGTATGGGACCGCCACGAGCAGTACTTC,CASSPDSRDVWDRHEQYF
TRBJ2-3,TRBD2,NA,TRBV12-3/TRBV12-4,TGTGCCAGCAGTCCACTAGCGGGCTATGGCACAGATACGCAGTATTTT,CASSPLAGYGTDTQYF
TRBJ2-3,TRBD2,few,TRBV4-3,TGCGCCAGCAGCCAAGATCCTAGCGGGGGGGCGGATACGCAGTATTTT,CASSQDPSGGADTQYF
TRBJ2-7,NA,many,TRBV6-6,TGTGCCAGCAGCAAAGACCAGGCCCACTTCTACGAGCAGTACTTC,CASSKDQAHFYEQYF
TRBJ2-4,NA,NA,TRBV12-3/TRBV12-4,TGTGCCAGTCTTCCGGGAAACGCCAAAAACATTCAGTACTTC,CASLPGNAKNIQYF
TRBJ1-1,NA,many,TRBV6-5,TGTGCCAGCAGTTACGGGCAGGAGGGTATGAACACTGAAGCTTTCTTT,CASSYGQEGMNTEAFF
TRBJ2-7,NA,many,TRBV28,TGTGCCCACAGGGCCCTGGGCTCCTACGAGCAGTACTTC,CAHRALGSYEQYF
TRBJ1-1,NA,NA,TRBV12-3/TRBV12-4,TGTGCCAGCAGTCTAAGGGTAGGCATGAACACTGAAGCTTTCTTT,CASSLRVGMNTEAFF
TRBJ1-4,TRBD1,many,TRBV28,TGTGCCAGCAGTGTCCGGGACAGGGATGAAAAACTGTTTTTT,CASSVRDRDEKLFF
TRBJ2-2,NA,NA,TRBV4-3,TGCGCCAGCAGCCAAGGGTTTGAGACCGGGGAGCTGTTTTTT,CASSQGFETGELFF
TRBJ1-6,TRBD1,NA,TRBV18,TGTGCCAGCTCAGCCATACAGGGGGCAGATTCACCCCTCCACTTT,CASSAIQGADSPLHF
TRBJ2-5,TRBD1,many,TRBV29-1,TGCAGTTACTCAGGGGGCGGGCGGACCCAGTACTTC,CSYSGGGRTQYF
TRBJ2-2,NA,few,TRBV5-1,TGCGCCAGCAGCTTGGCCAGGAGGGGAAACACCGGGGAGCTGTTTTTT,CASSLARRGNTGELFF
TRBJ2-2,NA,many,TRBV10-3,TGTGCCATCAGTGCACGGCCCGAGGGGACCGGGGAGCTGTTTTTT,CAISARPEGTGELFF
TRBJ2-3,TRBD2,few,TRBV4-3,TGCGCCAGCAGCCATCTTTCGACTAGCGGTGGCACAGATACGCAGTATTTT,CASSHLSTSGGTDTQYF
TRBJ2-3,NA,few,TRBV5-4,TGTGCCAGCAGCTTCGGCGTGCGGACAGATACGCAGTATTTT,CASSFGVRTDTQYF
TRBJ1-1,NA,few,TRBV3-1,TGTGCCAGCAGCCTCTATACCCCAGATACAGCTTTCTTT,CASSLYTPDTAFF
TRBJ1-1,TRBD1,NA,TRBV6-5,TGTGCCAGCAGTTACCATCAACAGGGGCTAATGAACACTGAAGCTTTCTTT,CASSYHQQGLMNTEAFF
TRBJ2-3,TRBD1,NA,TRBV20-1,TGCAGTGCTAGGAAGACAGGGGCCGCTAGCACAGATACGCAGTATTTT,CSARKTGAASTDTQYF
TRBJ2-3,NA,many,TRBV15,TGTGCCACCAGCAGAGATGGGGACCGCACAGATACGCAGTATTTT,CATSRDGDRTDTQYF
TRBJ1-4,TRBD1,many,TRBV2,TGTGCCAGCAGTGCCGGGACAGGAGGTCGTGGTGAAAAACTGTTTTTT,CASSAGTGGRGEKLFF
TRBJ1-1,TRBD1,NA,TRBV13,TGTGCCAGCAGCTCGTACCGGACAGGAGGTACTGAAGCTTTCTTT,CASSSYRTGGTEAFF
TRBJ2-7,NA,NA,TRBV5-1,TGCGCCAGCAGGGGTTACCGCCCGGGGGCCAATCCCTACGAGCAGTACTTC,CASRGYRPGANPYEQYF
TRBJ2-3,NA,many,TRBV7-9,TGTGCCAGCAGCTCTTCCAGGACCGGAGGAGATACGCAGTATTTT,CASSSSRTGGDTQYF
TRBJ2-1,TRBD2,many,TRBV11-2,TGTGCCAGCAGCTCATCTGCTAGCGGGATCTACAATGAGCAGTTCTTC,CASSSSASGIYNEQFF
TRBJ1-2,NA,many,TRBV5-6,TGTGCCAGCAGCTGGACCCTCCGCAGGGACTATGGCTACACCTTC,CASSWTLRRDYGYTF
TRBJ1-5,TRBD1,many,TRBV6-2/TRBV6-3,TGTGCCAGCAGTTCGGAAGGGGGCGCCGGTAGCAATCAGCCCCAGCATTTT,CASSSEGGAGSNQPQHF
TRBJ2-7,NA,NA,TRBV28,TGTGCCAGCACCGTCCCAGGCTACGAGCAGTACTTC,CASTVPGYEQYF
TRBJ2-1,NA,NA,TRBV12-3/TRBV12-4,TGTGCCAGCAGTTTAGGGGCCAGGGATTATCAGTTCTTC,CASSLGARDYQFF